This T cell receptor (beta chain) is drawn from a study of T cells in Graves' hyperthyroidism and ophthalmopathy. Whole-study results and caveats: Blood shared most expanded thyroid clonotypes above 0.001. A model of 13 V-J pairs discriminated ophthalmopathy from stable hyperthyroidism.

The source material, RNA transcripts, was used to amplify TCR beta CDR3 regions. The primer set for the first-round RT-PCR of the TCR CDR3 was HTBI. Via MiXCR, TCRdb re-called the multiplex PCR reads, giving one row per CDR3 protein. The table has under 300,000 distinct CDR3 sequences, about an eighth seen once. This clonotype was picked up many times. The antigen is unknown. Hyperthyroidism, newly diagnosed and lasting under 2 months, affected patients aged 18 to 65. In making diagnoses, clinical symptoms, serum thyroxine and TRAb, thyroid ultrasound and orbital computed tomography were all used. This CDR3 contains 14 residues. V lost 6 bases and J lost 1, with 12 bases in between. CDR1 PRHDT and CDR2 FYEKMQ come from the germline V gene (reference sequence).

The receptor comes from a middle-aged woman with Graves' hyperthyroidism. The chain has TRBV13 and TRBJ1-1; the D is unclear. The material sequenced was blood. DNA for the CDR3: TGTGCCAGCAGTTACACTTTAGAGAACACTGAAGCTTTCTTT. Protein: CASSYTLENTEAFF. Filled out from reference TRBV13 and TRBJ1-1, the complete variable domain reads AAGVIQSPRHLIKEKRETATLKCYPIPRHDTVYWYQQGPGQDPQFLISFYEKMQSDKGSIPDRFSAQQFSDYHSELNMSSLELGDSALYFCASSYTLENTEAFFGQGTRLTVV.